These 30 T cell receptor beta chains share one sample of origin, sequenced in a study of blood T cell repertoires in COVID-19 (TCRdb year 2020). Libraries came from the immunoSEQ multiplex PCR assay. In its TCRdb copy, this immuneACCESS table keeps in-frame sequences only and misses some clones. Where compared with another copy, unresolved V genes explain less than half of these, and the others have no known cause. This sample is represented by about 97,000 clones; roughly nine tenths of them were singletons. The ten largest make up about 1.8% of the sample. Sample: peripheral blood. The receptors derive from a man aged 60 to 75 with acute or convalescent COVID-19.

The chain employs TRBV5-1 and TRBJ1-5; 9 bases fit TRBD1. The junction had 8 bases not matched to a gene; V was cut back by 4 bases and J by 6 bases. The CDR3 consists of 15 residues. Per germline, CDR1 SGHRS and CDR2 YFSETQ. The CDR3 DNA follows: TGCGCCAGCAGCCCTGGGACAGGGAGTGGTCAGCCCCAGCATTTT. Protein sequence: CASSPGTGSGQPQHF.

The chain couples TRBV30 to TRBJ1-1, with TRBD1 matching 8 bases. Germline V gene data show CDR1 as GTSNPN and CDR2 as SVGIG (reference sequence). The V gene end was trimmed by 4 bases and the J gene end by 3 bases; junction bases not matched to a gene: 13. This CDR3 region has 16 residues. The CDR3 is CAWTGQGLYGDTEAFF. The CDR3 DNA sequence: TGTGCCTGGACCGGACAGGGTTTATATGGGGACACTGAAGCTTTCTTT.

The genes are TRBV19 and TRBJ1-1; D not resolved. The germline V and J ends were trimmed by 1 base and 5 bases, with 14 bases remaining between them. The CDR3 consists of 15 residues. Germline assignment: CDR1 LNHDA and CDR2 SQIVND (reference sequence). CDR3 amino acids: CASSIGPGVGTEAFF. CDR3 coding DNA: TGTGCCAGTAGTATAGGGCCAGGTGTAGGTACTGAAGCTTTCTTT.

The V call is TRBV7-2, the J call TRBJ1-3; D is undetermined. V lost 5 bases and J lost 0, with 11 bases in between. The CDR3 totals 15 residues. CDR1 is SGHTA, CDR2 FQGNSA, per germline. CDR3 sequence: CASSGRGHSGNTIYF. DNA of the CDR3: TGTGCCAGCAGCGGCAGAGGGCACTCTGGAAACACCATATATTTT.

Concerning this clone: Other DNA sequences from this sample encode an identical CDR3 as well. The chain recombines TRBV5-1 with TRBJ1-5, with a possible D match to TRBD1 (6 bases). V was cut by 4 bases and J by 3 bases, with 11 bases left in between. Germline CDR1 and CDR2: SGHRS and YFSETQ. This CDR3 spans 14 amino acids. This chain's CDR3 is CASSPDSSNQPQHF. The DNA for the CDR3 is TGCGCCAGCAGCCCGGACAGCTCCAATCAGCCCCAGCATTTT.

This clone has just one count. The V gene is TRBV18, the J gene TRBJ2-7; tentatively, D is TRBD2 (5 bases). The V end lost 3 bases, the J end lost 5 bases, and 14 bases lay between the germline ends. Germline V gene sequence: CDR1 KGHSH, CDR2 LQKENI. CDR3 length: 14 residues. In nucleotides, the CDR3 is TGTGCCAGCTCACCTTACTCGGGGTTCGACGAGCAGTACTTC. This encodes CASSPYSGFDEQYF.

The chain combines TRBV3-1 (or the pseudogene TRBV3-2) with TRBJ1-1, with D uncertain. V gave up 1 base and J gave up 1 base, with 13 bases separating them. Germline V lookup: CDR1 LGHDT, CDR2 YNNKEL (reference sequence). This CDR3 comprises 16 residues. This CDR3 is CASSQGRQRSNTEAFF. The CDR3 coding sequence is TGTGCCAGCAGCCAAGGAAGGCAGAGGTCGAACACTGAAGCTTTCTTT.

This clone was detected once. This chain connects TRBV3-1 (or the pseudogene TRBV3-2) to TRBJ2-1; tentatively, D is TRBD2 (7 bases). Germline V gene data show CDR1 as LGHDT and CDR2 as YNNKEL (reference sequence). V was pared by 2 bases and J by 7 bases, with 18 bases between. The CDR3 runs to 16 residues. The CDR3 region has the DNA TGTGCCAGCAGCCAACCCACGGGGGGCGGAGGAAATGAGCAGTTCTTC. It is translated as CASSQPTGGGGNEQFF.

The rearrangement joins TRBV5-4 to TRBJ1-2, with unresolved D. Trimming took off 1 base at V and 4 bases at J, with 14 bases between the two ends. In germline, CDR1 is SGHNT, CDR2 YYREEE (reference sequence). The CDR3 is 15 residues long. The CDR3 DNA reads TGTGCCAGCAGCTTGATCGGGGAAGGAGGCTATGGCTACACCTTC. Translated: CASSLIGEGGYGYTF.

The rearrangement joins TRBV7-2 to TRBJ1-4, with TRBD1 matching 7 bases. Germline values: CDR1 SGHTA, CDR2 FQGNSA. The CDR3 sequence is 17 residues long. The V gene end was trimmed by 5 bases and the J gene end by 4 bases; junction bases not matched to a gene: 13. CDR3 coding DNA: TGTGCCAGCAGCCGGTCCCAGGGGGTCGGGCTTAATGAAAAACTGTTTTTT. Its protein product is CASSRSQGVGLNEKLFF.

This chain links TRBV30 with TRBJ1-1; D gene uncertain. Germline V gives CDR1 GTSNPN, CDR2 SVGIG (reference sequence). The CDR3 consists of 13 residues. V gave up 0 bases and J gave up 6 bases, with 11 bases separating them. CDR3 nucleotides: TGTGCCTGGAGTGTAGGAGTCGGGGCTGAAGCTTTCTTT. It encodes CAWSVGVGAEAFF.

This rearrangement joins TRBV28 to TRBJ1-6, with D unclear. The CDR3 covers 15 residues. The V gene's germline CDR1 is MDHEN and CDR2 SYDVKM. Trimming cost V 10 bases and J 6 bases, with 19 bases left between them. The CDR3 bases are TGTGCCATCGGAGGTGGACGGTCATTTAATTCACCCCTCCACTTT. Translation gives CAIGGGRSFNSPLHF.

This clone was observed a single time. The V gene is TRBV12-3 or TRBV12-4, the J gene TRBJ1-1; 9 positions match TRBD1. The V and J ends lost 4 bases and 5 bases, in that order; junction bases with no gene match: 2. CDR3 length: 13 amino acids. CDR3 residues: CASSWTGETEAFF. The CDR3 bases are TGTGCCAGCAGTTGGACAGGGGAAACTGAAGCTTTCTTT.

The CDR3 sequence is CASSLNTGGKNQPQHF. The CDR3 region has the DNA TGTGCCAGTAGCCTCAATACAGGGGGCAAAAATCAGCCCCAGCATTTT. V usage is TRBV19 and J usage is TRBJ1-5; 9 bases align to TRBD1. V trimming: 6 bases; J trimming: 4 bases; junction bases outside the gene matches: 10. This CDR3 is built from 16 residues. Germline CDR1 is LNHDA and CDR2 is SQIVND (reference sequence). Combining the CDR3 with reference TRBV19 and TRBJ1-5 gives the whole variable domain DGGITQSPKYLFRKEGQNVTLSCEQNLNHDAMYWYRQDPGQGLRLIYYSQIVNDFQKGDIAEGYSVSREKKESFPLTVTSAQKNPTAFYLCASSLNTGGKNQPQHFGDGTRLSIL.

The V and J genes are TRBV3-1 (or the pseudogene TRBV3-2) and TRBJ1-2; 7 positions agree with TRBD1. The CDR3 is made up of 13 amino acids. The germline V gene has CDR1 LGHDT and CDR2 YNNKEL (reference sequence). V was clipped by 5 bases and J by 8 bases; unmatched bases: 8. The CDR3 DNA reads TGTGCCAGCAGCTACAGGGGAGAAGGCGGCTACACCTTC. As protein: CASSYRGEGGYTF.

This rearrangement joins TRBV5-8 to TRBJ2-7; D might be TRBD2 (5 bases). CDR1 and CDR2 from the germline V gene are SGHTS and YDEGEE. The CDR3 extends over 14 amino acids. V dropped 8 bases and J dropped 4 bases, with 19 bases sitting between them. The CDR3 sequence is CASMWDRDYYEQYF. The CDR3 DNA sequence: TGTGCCAGTATGTGGGATCGGGATTATTACGAGCAGTACTTC.

This chain joins TRBV7-2 and TRBJ1-2; tentatively, D is TRBD1 (5 bases). The germline V and J ends were trimmed by 2 bases and 4 bases, with 14 bases remaining between them. The CDR3 length is 15 residues. The germline gives CDR1 SGHTA, CDR2 FQGNSA. Written as DNA, the CDR3 is TGTGCCAGCAGCTTAATCAGAAGGGGCGGCTATGGCTACACCTTC. This encodes CASSLIRRGGYGYTF.

This clone was counted only a few times. The rearrangement uses TRBV19 and TRBJ1-4; 7 positions match TRBD1. The CDR3 has 15 amino acids. In germline, CDR1 is LNHDA, CDR2 SQIVND (reference sequence). The trim removed 6 bases at V and 5 bases at J, leaving 9 bases unmatched. For the CDR3, the DNA is TGTGCCAGTAGACTACCAGGGGACAGAAATGAAAAACTGTTTTTT. Its protein product is CASRLPGDRNEKLFF.

The chain has TRBV2 and TRBJ1-1; 8 bases map to TRBD1. The germline V gene has CDR1 SNHLY and CDR2 FYNNEI. The CDR3 runs 15 residues. The junction had 5 bases not matched to a gene; V was cut back by 4 bases and J by 1 base. The CDR3 protein is CASSVDRVKNTEAFF. The DNA for the CDR3 is TGTGCCAGCAGTGTGGACAGGGTGAAGAACACTGAAGCTTTCTTT.

The J gene is TRBJ1-1, the V gene TRBV7-2, with TRBD1 as a possible D gene (6 bases). The CDR3 covers 15 residues. Germline CDR1 is SGHTA and CDR2 is FQGNSA. V lost 5 bases, J lost 5 bases, and 18 bases lay in between. As DNA, the CDR3 is TGTGCCAGCAGCCCAAGGGGCAGGGGTCGGACTGAAGCTTTCTTT. Translation: CASSPRGRGRTEAFF.

This clone was found a few times. CDR3 residues: CASSQSRDRGKNYGYTF. CDR3 sequence (DNA): TGTGCCAGCAGCCAGTCCCGGGACAGGGGAAAAAACTATGGCTACACCTTC. The rearrangement joins TRBV3-1 (or the pseudogene TRBV3-2) to TRBJ1-2; 10 positions agree with TRBD1. The CDR3 runs to 17 residues. After removal of 3 bases from V and 2 bases from J, the junction contained 9 bases not matched to a gene. Germline CDR1 reads LGHDT; CDR2 reads YNNKEL (reference sequence).

The V gene is TRBV6-6, the J gene TRBJ1-1, with a weak D call TRBD1 (6 bases). The germline V and J ends were trimmed by 5 bases and 1 base, with 11 bases remaining between them. CDR1 and CDR2 (germline): MNHNY, SVGAGI (reference sequence). This CDR3 spans 14 amino acids. CDR3 in DNA: TGTGCCAGCAGTAACAGGGCCGGGAACACTGAAGCTTTCTTT. It encodes CASSNRAGNTEAFF.

As for this clone: This sample includes further DNA sequences coding for the same CDR3. V usage is TRBV7-2 and J usage is TRBJ1-1; possibly TRBD1 for D (6 bases). The CDR3 is 14 amino acids. V lost 1 base and J lost 1, with 7 bases in between. The germline CDR1 and CDR2 sequences are SGHTA and FQGNSA. This chain's CDR3 is CASSLDRENTEAFF. CDR3 in DNA: TGTGCCAGCAGCTTAGACAGGGAGAACACTGAAGCTTTCTTT.

This clone was recorded only once. This chain connects TRBV11-1 to TRBJ1-2; 10 bases fit TRBD1. The V segment lost 3 bases and the J segment 5 bases; nucleotides outside the gene matches: 6. The CDR3 spans 15 residues. Per the germline V gene, CDR1 is SGHAT and CDR2 is FQDESV (reference sequence). The CDR3 spells CASSFGGQGRYGYTF. CDR3 DNA: TGTGCCAGCAGCTTCGGGGGACAGGGGAGGTATGGCTACACCTTC.

The chain combines TRBV30 with TRBJ1-2; 7 bases agree with TRBD1. The CDR3 is 13 amino acids. J lost 8 bases, V lost 4 bases, and 10 bases had no gene match. The germline V gene has CDR1 GTSNPN and CDR2 SVGIG (reference sequence). DNA for the CDR3: TGTGCCTGGACCAAAGACAGGGTGGGAGGCTACACCTTC. Encoded protein: CAWTKDRVGGYTF.

The genes are TRBV3-1 (or the pseudogene TRBV3-2) and TRBJ2-3; the match to TRBD2 covers 8 bases. V lost 3 bases, J lost 1 base, and 0 bases stayed unmatched. Germline lookup yields CDR1 LGHDT and CDR2 YNNKEL (reference sequence). The CDR3 has 14 residues. In DNA, the CDR3 is TGTGCCAGCAGCCACGGGGGGGGCACAGATACGCAGTATTTT. Translation: CASSHGGGTDTQYF.

The V call is TRBV6-1, the J call TRBJ1-5, with D tentatively TRBD1 (6 bases). CDR3 length equals 20 residues. The V gene's germline CDR1 is MNHNS and CDR2 SASEGT. Deletions cut 4 bases from V and 1 base from J, with 26 bases between. The CDR3 reads CASSVSPGGGAGMSNQPQHF. The DNA of the CDR3 is TGTGCCAGCAGTGTCTCTCCTGGGGGGGGCGCGGGTATGAGCAATCAGCCCCAGCATTTT.

The chain combines TRBV19 with TRBJ1-1, with 8 bases fitting TRBD1. In germline, CDR1 is LNHDA, CDR2 SQIVND (reference sequence). CDR3 length: 16 residues. V shed 4 bases, J shed 4 bases, and the junction held 11 bases outside the gene matches. CDR3 nucleotide sequence: TGTGCCAGTAGTACAGGGCCGAGGGACAGGTTCACTGAAGCTTTCTTT. This translates into CASSTGPRDRFTEAFF.

The J gene is TRBJ1-5, the V gene TRBV29-1; tentative D call: TRBD1 (5 bases). The germline V gene has CDR1 SQVTM and CDR2 ANQGSEA. CDR3 length: 12 amino acids. Trimming removed 4 bases from V and 3 bases from J, with 7 bases in between. Here the CDR3 DNA reads TGCAGCGTTGTAGGGGCCAATCAGCCCCAGCATTTT. Amino acid sequence: CSVVGANQPQHF.

The rearrangement uses TRBV5-1 and TRBJ2-1, with 11 bases lining up with TRBD2. With 6 bases clipped from V and 7 bases from J, the junction kept 3 bases outside the gene matches. There are 13 residues in the CDR3. The V gene's germline CDR1 is SGHRS and CDR2 YFSETQ. This CDR3 reads CASKVAGGNEQFF. The CDR3 region has the DNA TGCGCCAGCAAAGTAGCGGGGGGGAATGAGCAGTTCTTC. Combining the CDR3 with reference TRBV5-1 and TRBJ2-1 gives the whole variable domain KAGVTQTPRYLIKTRGQQVTLSCSPISGHRSVSWYQQTPGQGLQFLFEYFSETQRNKGNFPGRFSGRQFSNSRSEMNVSTLELGDSALYLCASKVAGGNEQFFGPGTRLTVL.